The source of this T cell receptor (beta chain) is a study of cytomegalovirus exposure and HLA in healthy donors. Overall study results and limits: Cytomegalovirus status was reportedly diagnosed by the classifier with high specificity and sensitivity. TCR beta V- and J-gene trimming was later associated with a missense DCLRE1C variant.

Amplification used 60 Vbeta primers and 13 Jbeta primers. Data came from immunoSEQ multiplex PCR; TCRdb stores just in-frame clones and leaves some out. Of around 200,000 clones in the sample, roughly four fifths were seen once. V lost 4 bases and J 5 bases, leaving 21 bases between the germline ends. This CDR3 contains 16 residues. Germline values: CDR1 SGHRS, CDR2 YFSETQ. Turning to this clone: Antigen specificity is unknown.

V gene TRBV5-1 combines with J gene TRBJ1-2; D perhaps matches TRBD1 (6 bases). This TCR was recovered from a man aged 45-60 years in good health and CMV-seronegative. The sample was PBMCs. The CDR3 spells CASSPGTQGIGYGYTF. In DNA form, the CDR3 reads TGCGCCAGCAGCCCCGGCACGCAGGGGATCGGATATGGCTACACCTTC.